Listed below are T cell receptor beta chains from one sample, sequenced in a study of CD8+CD57+ T cells in acquired aplastic anemia. Using its own MiXCR run on the reads, TCRdb lists one record per CDR3 protein. The sample includes 220,000 or so distinct CDR3 sequences, less than 75% of them seen just once. The material sequenced was sorted CD4+, CD8+, or CD8+CD57+ T cells (not recorded which) from PBMCs. The receptors were gathered from a human donor with aplastic anemia. Each CDR3 is given with its conserved first and last residue. Fields, in order: CDR3 DNA, CDR3 protein, clone size, D gene, V gene, J gene. D genes are given only for firm matches. Where a row states a size, it is once, few, many or the class of an expanded clone; other rows omit it.

CDR3nt: TGTGCCAGCAGGAAGGGAGGCACAGATACGCAGTATTTT
CDR3aa: CASRKGGTDTQYF
abundance: .
d_gene: .
v_gene: TRBV7-6
j_gene: TRBJ2-3

CDR3nt: TGCGCCAGCAGCCAAGGCCGCGTGGGCAGGGGTTCACCCCTCCACTTT
CDR3aa: CASSQGRVGRGSPLHF
abundance: .
d_gene: .
v_gene: TRBV4-1
j_gene: TRBJ1-6

CDR3nt: TGCAGCGGGGCGGAAGCTAATGAAAAACTGTTTTTT
CDR3aa: CSGAEANEKLFF
abundance: .
d_gene: .
v_gene: TRBV20-1
j_gene: TRBJ1-4

CDR3nt: TGTGCCAGCAGCTCCCCCCGGGACACCTACGAGCAGTACTTC
CDR3aa: CASSSPRDTYEQYF
abundance: .
d_gene: .
v_gene: TRBV5-6
j_gene: TRBJ2-7

CDR3nt: TGTGCCATCAGGAACTCCTACGAGCAGTACTTC
CDR3aa: CAIRNSYEQYF
abundance: .
d_gene: .
v_gene: TRBV10-3
j_gene: TRBJ2-7

CDR3nt: TGTGCCATCAGTGACCAGGGGACTGGAAACACCATATATTTT
CDR3aa: CAISDQGTGNTIYF
abundance: .
d_gene: .
v_gene: TRBV10-3
j_gene: TRBJ1-3

CDR3nt: TGTGCCACCAGTGAGACAGCTTACAATGAGCAGTTCTTC
CDR3aa: CATSETAYNEQFF
abundance: many
d_gene: .
v_gene: TRBV24-1
j_gene: TRBJ2-1

CDR3nt: TGTGCCAGCAGCATCCGACTAGCGGAAAGATTATATGGCTACACCTTC
CDR3aa: CASSIRLAERLYGYTF
abundance: .
d_gene: .
v_gene: TRBV7-8
j_gene: TRBJ1-2

CDR3nt: TGTGCCACCAGTGACTTAAGCGGGAGGGCCCGATTGGGTGAGCAGTACTTC
CDR3aa: CATSDLSGRARLGEQYF
abundance: few
d_gene: TRBD2
v_gene: TRBV24-1
j_gene: TRBJ2-7

CDR3nt: TGTGCCAGCAGCTTAGCCGCCTCGTTCACTGAAGCTTTCTTT
CDR3aa: CASSLAASFTEAFF
abundance: once
d_gene: .
v_gene: TRBV7-9
j_gene: TRBJ1-1

CDR3nt: TGCAGTGCCTCAGCGTTTGGAAACACCATATATTTT
CDR3aa: CSASAFGNTIYF
abundance: .
d_gene: .
v_gene: TRBV20-1
j_gene: TRBJ1-3

CDR3nt: TGTGCCAGCAGTGAAGGGAGTGAGGATGAAGCTTTCTTT
CDR3aa: CASSEGSEDEAFF
abundance: .
d_gene: .
v_gene: TRBV6-4
j_gene: TRBJ1-1

CDR3nt: TGCAGTGTACCGGGACTCACTTGGGAGACCCAGTACTTC
CDR3aa: CSVPGLTWETQYF
abundance: .
d_gene: .
v_gene: TRBV20-1
j_gene: TRBJ2-5

CDR3nt: TGCAGCGTTTTTGAGGGCTACGAGCAGTACTTC
CDR3aa: CSVFEGYEQYF
abundance: .
d_gene: .
v_gene: TRBV29-1
j_gene: TRBJ2-7

CDR3nt: TGTGCCAGCAGTCGGCAGGGGCCAGACTACGAGCAGTACTTC
CDR3aa: CASSRQGPDYEQYF
abundance: few
d_gene: .
v_gene: TRBV12-3/TRBV12-4
j_gene: TRBJ2-7

CDR3nt: TGTGCCACCAGTCACGGGACAGGCGATTCAGATACGCAGTATTTT
CDR3aa: CATSHGTGDSDTQYF
abundance: once
d_gene: TRBD1
v_gene: TRBV24-1
j_gene: TRBJ2-3

CDR3nt: TGTGCCACCAGTGATTTGACAGTAAGCACAGATACGCAGTATTTT
CDR3aa: CATSDLTVSTDTQYF
abundance: .
d_gene: .
v_gene: TRBV24-1
j_gene: TRBJ2-3

CDR3nt: TGTTCCAGCAGCTCCACGTCGGTATCCTACGAGCAGTACTTC
CDR3aa: CSSSSTSVSYEQYF
abundance: .
d_gene: .
v_gene: TRBV7-8
j_gene: TRBJ2-7

CDR3nt: TGTGCCAGCAACTTCCAAGGACACTACACTGAAGCTTTCTTT
CDR3aa: CASNFQGHYTEAFF
abundance: many
d_gene: .
v_gene: TRBV5-6
j_gene: TRBJ1-1

CDR3nt: TGCAGTGCCCTAAACCGGGACAAGGGTACCTACGAGCAGTACTTC
CDR3aa: CSALNRDKGTYEQYF
abundance: .
d_gene: .
v_gene: TRBV20-1
j_gene: TRBJ2-7

CDR3nt: TGTGCCAGCAGCTTAGCCTCGATCACAGATACGCAGTATTTT
CDR3aa: CASSLASITDTQYF
abundance: few
d_gene: .
v_gene: TRBV7-2
j_gene: TRBJ2-3

CDR3nt: TGTGCCAGCAGTTTCTGGCGGGAGTCGACTAATGAGCAGTTCTTC
CDR3aa: CASSFWRESTNEQFF
abundance: .
d_gene: TRBD2
v_gene: TRBV28
j_gene: TRBJ2-1

CDR3nt: TGTGCCAGCAGCTTAGACGCGGGACACATCAACTATGGCTACACCTTC
CDR3aa: CASSLDAGHINYGYTF
abundance: few
d_gene: .
v_gene: TRBV7-9
j_gene: TRBJ1-2

CDR3nt: TGTGCCAGCAGGGATAGCGGGGGGTTCCAAGAGACCCAGTACTTC
CDR3aa: CASRDSGGFQETQYF
abundance: .
d_gene: TRBD2
v_gene: TRBV2
j_gene: TRBJ2-5

CDR3nt: TGTGCCAGCAGCTTACCAGTAGCGGGTCGCACAGATACGCAGTATTTT
CDR3aa: CASSLPVAGRTDTQYF
abundance: once
d_gene: TRBD2
v_gene: TRBV7-3
j_gene: TRBJ2-3

CDR3nt: TGCGCCAGCAGCTTATGGGAGGGGACCTACAATGAGCAGTTCTTC
CDR3aa: CASSLWEGTYNEQFF
abundance: .
d_gene: TRBD2
v_gene: TRBV5-1
j_gene: TRBJ2-1

CDR3nt: TGTGCCAGTAGTATAGCCGGGGACAGTAGCAATCAGCCCCAGCATTTT
CDR3aa: CASSIAGDSSNQPQHF
abundance: once
d_gene: TRBD1
v_gene: TRBV19
j_gene: TRBJ1-5

CDR3nt: TGTGCCAGCAGCGCACCGGGGCGGGGTCTGGAGCAGTACTTC
CDR3aa: CASSAPGRGLEQYF
abundance: .
d_gene: .
v_gene: TRBV7-2
j_gene: TRBJ2-7

CDR3nt: TGCAGTGCTCCTCGGGGGGCAGAGACCCAGTACTTC
CDR3aa: CSAPRGAETQYF
abundance: .
d_gene: .
v_gene: TRBV20-1
j_gene: TRBJ2-5

CDR3nt: TGTGCCAGCAGTGACGAACCCCGGAACACTGAAGCTTTCTTT
CDR3aa: CASSDEPRNTEAFF
abundance: .
d_gene: .
v_gene: TRBV2
j_gene: TRBJ1-1

CDR3nt: TGTGCCAGCAGGTCACAGGGGCTAGCAGGTGAGCAGTTCTTC
CDR3aa: CASRSQGLAGEQFF
abundance: .
d_gene: TRBD1
v_gene: TRBV11-2
j_gene: TRBJ2-1

CDR3nt: TGTGCCTCCAAGGCGGCTAGCGGGGGGCCCCTCCGCTTC
CDR3aa: CASKAASGGPLRF
abundance: few
d_gene: TRBD2
v_gene: TRBV2
j_gene: TRBJ2-5

CDR3nt: TGTGCCAGCAGCCCGCAGGGGAAGACGGTACAGCCCCAGCATTTT
CDR3aa: CASSPQGKTVQPQHF
abundance: .
d_gene: .
v_gene: TRBV7-2
j_gene: TRBJ1-5

CDR3nt: TGTGCCAGCAGCCTAATAGCAGCATTT
CDR3aa: CASSLIAAF
abundance: .
d_gene: .
v_gene: TRBV7-2
j_gene: TRBJ1-6

CDR3nt: TGTGCCACCAGTGATTCAGGCAGAACTTATGGCTACACCTTC
CDR3aa: CATSDSGRTYGYTF
abundance: few
d_gene: .
v_gene: TRBV24-1
j_gene: TRBJ1-2

CDR3nt: TGTGCCACCAGTGACCGACAGGGGGATGAGCAGTTCTTC
CDR3aa: CATSDRQGDEQFF
abundance: .
d_gene: TRBD1
v_gene: TRBV24-1
j_gene: TRBJ2-1

CDR3nt: TGTGCCAGCAGCCAGACCGGGTCCTACTACAATGAGCAGTTCTTC
CDR3aa: CASSQTGSYYNEQFF
abundance: many
d_gene: .
v_gene: TRBV9
j_gene: TRBJ2-1

CDR3nt: TGTGCCAGCAGCCCACTAGCGGCAGAGACCCAGTACTTC
CDR3aa: CASSPLAAETQYF
abundance: few
d_gene: TRBD2
v_gene: TRBV9
j_gene: TRBJ2-5

CDR3nt: TGCAGTGCTAGGACACCGGAGAAAAACTATGGCTACACCTTC
CDR3aa: CSARTPEKNYGYTF
abundance: .
d_gene: .
v_gene: TRBV20-1
j_gene: TRBJ1-2

CDR3nt: TGTGCCAGCAGGAGGGGTAGGCGGAAGGACGAGCAGTACTTC
CDR3aa: CASRRGRRKDEQYF
abundance: few
d_gene: .
v_gene: TRBV28
j_gene: TRBJ2-7

CDR3nt: TGCAGTGCTAGATCGACCCATACAGATACGCAGTATTTT
CDR3aa: CSARSTHTDTQYF
abundance: .
d_gene: .
v_gene: TRBV20-1
j_gene: TRBJ2-3